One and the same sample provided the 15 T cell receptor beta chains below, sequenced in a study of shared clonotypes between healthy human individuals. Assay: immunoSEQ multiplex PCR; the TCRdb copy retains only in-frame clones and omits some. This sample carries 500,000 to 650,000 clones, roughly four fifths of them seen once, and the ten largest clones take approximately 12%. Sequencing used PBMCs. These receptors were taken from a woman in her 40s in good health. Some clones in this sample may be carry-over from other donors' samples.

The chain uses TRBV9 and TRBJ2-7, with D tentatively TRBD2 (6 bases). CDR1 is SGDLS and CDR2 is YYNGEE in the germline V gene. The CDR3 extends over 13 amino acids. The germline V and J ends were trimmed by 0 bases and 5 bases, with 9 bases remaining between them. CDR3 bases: TGTGCCAGCAGCGTAGCCGGGGGTAACGAGCAGTACTTC. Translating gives CASSVAGGNEQYF.

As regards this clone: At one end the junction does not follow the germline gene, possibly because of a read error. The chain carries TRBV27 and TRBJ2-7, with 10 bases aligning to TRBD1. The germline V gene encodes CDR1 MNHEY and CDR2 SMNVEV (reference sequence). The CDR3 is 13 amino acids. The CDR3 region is CASSSIAGTGATF. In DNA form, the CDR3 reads TGTGCCAGCAGTTCTATCGCAGGGACAGGGGCGACTTTC.

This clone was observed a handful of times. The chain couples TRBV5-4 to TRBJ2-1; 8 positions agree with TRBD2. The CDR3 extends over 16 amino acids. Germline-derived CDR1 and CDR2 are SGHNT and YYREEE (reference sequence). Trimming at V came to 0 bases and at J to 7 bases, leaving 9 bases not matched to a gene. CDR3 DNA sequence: TGTGCCAGCAGCTTGGGGTCCGGGAGGGCCGATAATGAGCAGTTCTTC. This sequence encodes CASSLGSGRADNEQFF.

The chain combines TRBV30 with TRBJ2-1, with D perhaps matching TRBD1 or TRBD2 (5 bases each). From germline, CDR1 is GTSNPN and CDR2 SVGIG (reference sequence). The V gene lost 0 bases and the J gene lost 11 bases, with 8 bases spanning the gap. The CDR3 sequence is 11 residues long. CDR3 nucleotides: TGTGCCTGGAGTGTCGGGGACCAGCAGTTCTTC. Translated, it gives CAWSVGDQQFF.

Here the CDR3 reads CASSWTGGVETQYF. The CDR3 coding sequence is TGTGCCAGTAGTTGGACAGGGGGGGTGGAGACCCAGTACTTC. This rearrangement joins TRBV19 to TRBJ2-5; 10 nucleotides line up with TRBD1. The CDR3 is 14 amino acids. Germline loops: CDR1 LNHDA, CDR2 SQIVND (reference sequence). J gave up 5 bases and V 5 bases, and 5 bases lay outside the gene matches.

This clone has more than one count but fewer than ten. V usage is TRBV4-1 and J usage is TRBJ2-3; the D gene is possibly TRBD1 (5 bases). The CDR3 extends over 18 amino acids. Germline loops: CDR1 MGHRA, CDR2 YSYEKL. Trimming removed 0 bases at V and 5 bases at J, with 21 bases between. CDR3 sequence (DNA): TGCGCCAGCAGCCAAGATGTACCAGGGCCAACTGGGGTAGATACGCAGTATTTT. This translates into CASSQDVPGPTGVDTQYF.

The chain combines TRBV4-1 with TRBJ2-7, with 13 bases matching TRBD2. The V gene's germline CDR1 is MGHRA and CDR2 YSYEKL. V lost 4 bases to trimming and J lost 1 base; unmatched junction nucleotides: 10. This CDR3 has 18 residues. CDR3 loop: CASSPLTSGRARSYEQYF. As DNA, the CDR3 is TGCGCCAGCAGCCCACTCACTAGCGGGAGGGCCAGGTCCTACGAGCAGTACTTC.

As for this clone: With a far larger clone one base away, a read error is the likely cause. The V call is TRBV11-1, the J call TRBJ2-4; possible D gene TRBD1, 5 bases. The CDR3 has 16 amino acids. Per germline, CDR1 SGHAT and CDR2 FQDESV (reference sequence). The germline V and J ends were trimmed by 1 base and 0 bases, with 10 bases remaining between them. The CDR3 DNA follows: TGTGCCAGCAGCTTAGGGGCAGGGCTAGCCAAAAACATTCAGTACTTC. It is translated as CASSLGAGLAKNIQYF.

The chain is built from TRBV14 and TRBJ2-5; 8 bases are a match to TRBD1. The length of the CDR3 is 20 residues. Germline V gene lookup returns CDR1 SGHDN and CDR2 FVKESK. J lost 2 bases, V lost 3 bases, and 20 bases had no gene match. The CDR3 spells CASSHLYGTGLLGAQETQYF. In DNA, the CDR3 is TGTGCCAGCAGCCACCTCTACGGGACAGGATTACTTGGGGCACAAGAGACCCAGTACTTC.

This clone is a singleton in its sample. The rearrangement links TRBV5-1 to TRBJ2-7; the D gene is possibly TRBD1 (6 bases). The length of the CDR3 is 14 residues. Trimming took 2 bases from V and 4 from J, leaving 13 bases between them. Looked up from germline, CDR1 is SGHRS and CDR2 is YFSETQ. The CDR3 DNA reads TGCGCCAGCAGCTTTATACAGGGTGGTTACGAGCAGTACTTC. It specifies CASSFIQGGYEQYF.

This CDR3 is CASSIGVTGSVYEQYF. The CDR3 DNA reads as TGTGCCAGTAGTATAGGGGTTACAGGTAGTGTCTACGAGCAGTACTTC. The chain joins TRBV19 to TRBJ2-5; perhaps TRBD1 as D (5 bases). The J call is in doubt because the DNA end fits TRBJ2-7 better. Germline CDR1 reads LNHDA; CDR2 reads SQIVND (reference sequence). There are 16 residues in the CDR3.

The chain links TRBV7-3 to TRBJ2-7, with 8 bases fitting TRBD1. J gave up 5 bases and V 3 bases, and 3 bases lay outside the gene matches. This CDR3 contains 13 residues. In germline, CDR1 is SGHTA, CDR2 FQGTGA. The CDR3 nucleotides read TGTGCCAGCAGCTTGGACAGGGAACACGAGCAGTACTTC. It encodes CASSLDREHEQYF.

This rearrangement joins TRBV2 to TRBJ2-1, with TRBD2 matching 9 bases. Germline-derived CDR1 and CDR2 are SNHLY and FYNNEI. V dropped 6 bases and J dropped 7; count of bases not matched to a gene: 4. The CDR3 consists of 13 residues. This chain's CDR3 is CASRASGTNEQFF. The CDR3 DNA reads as TGTGCCAGCAGAGCTAGCGGGACAAATGAGCAGTTCTTC. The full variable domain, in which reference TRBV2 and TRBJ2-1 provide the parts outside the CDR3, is EPEVTQTPSHQVTQMGQEVILRCVPISNHLYFYWYRQILGQKVEFLVSFYNNEISEKSEIFDDQFSVERPDGSNFTLKIRSTKLEDSAMYFCASRASGTNEQFFGPGTRLTVL.

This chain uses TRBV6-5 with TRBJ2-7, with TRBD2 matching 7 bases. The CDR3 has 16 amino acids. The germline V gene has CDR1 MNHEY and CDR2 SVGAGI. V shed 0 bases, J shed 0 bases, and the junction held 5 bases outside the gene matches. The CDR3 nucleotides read TGTGCCAGCAGTTACTCTCGGGAGGCTTACTCCTACGAGCAGTACTTC. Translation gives CASSYSREAYSYEQYF.

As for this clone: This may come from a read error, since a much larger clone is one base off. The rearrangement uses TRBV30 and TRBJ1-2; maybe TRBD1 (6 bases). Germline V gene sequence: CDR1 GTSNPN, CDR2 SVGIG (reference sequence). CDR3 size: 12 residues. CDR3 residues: CALTGDSYGYAF. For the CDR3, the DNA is TGTGCTTTGACAGGAGATAGTTATGGCTACGCCTTC.